This T cell receptor beta chain derives from a study of beta chain features in type 1 diabetes. Findings and limits, study-wide: For Type 1 diabetes patients, all four CD4+ subsets carried TCRB CDR3s that were moderately but significantly shorter.

Reverse transcription of all isolated RNA meant that expressed TCRB transcripts were sequenced. Around 3.9 million reads on average were seen across naive, central memory and regulatory T cell samples. Clones were read by immunoSEQ multiplex PCR, and TCRdb kept only the in-frame ones, dropping some. The sample has hundreds of thousands of clones, roughly 13% seen once. There are 13 residues in the CDR3. Germline-derived CDR1 and CDR2 are SQVTM and ANQGSEA. With 7 bases removed from V and 0 bases from J, the gap between germline ends came to 12 bases. Per donor, one heparinised blood draw averaged about 110 mL. It was via CD45RO/CCR7/CD25/CD127/CD95/CD27 that CD4+ naive, central memory, regulatory and stem cell-like memory cells were sorted. Sorting produced populations that all topped 95% purity. Notes on this clone: Antigen: not known.

The sequenced sample consisted of naive CD4+ T cells from blood. This TCR was sampled from a man aged 18 to 35 with type 1 diabetes. The V gene is TRBV29-1, the J gene TRBJ1-2; D unresolved. CDR3 bases: TGCAGCGCCACGCACGGCGCTAACTATGGCTACACCTTC. It yields the protein CSATHGANYGYTF.